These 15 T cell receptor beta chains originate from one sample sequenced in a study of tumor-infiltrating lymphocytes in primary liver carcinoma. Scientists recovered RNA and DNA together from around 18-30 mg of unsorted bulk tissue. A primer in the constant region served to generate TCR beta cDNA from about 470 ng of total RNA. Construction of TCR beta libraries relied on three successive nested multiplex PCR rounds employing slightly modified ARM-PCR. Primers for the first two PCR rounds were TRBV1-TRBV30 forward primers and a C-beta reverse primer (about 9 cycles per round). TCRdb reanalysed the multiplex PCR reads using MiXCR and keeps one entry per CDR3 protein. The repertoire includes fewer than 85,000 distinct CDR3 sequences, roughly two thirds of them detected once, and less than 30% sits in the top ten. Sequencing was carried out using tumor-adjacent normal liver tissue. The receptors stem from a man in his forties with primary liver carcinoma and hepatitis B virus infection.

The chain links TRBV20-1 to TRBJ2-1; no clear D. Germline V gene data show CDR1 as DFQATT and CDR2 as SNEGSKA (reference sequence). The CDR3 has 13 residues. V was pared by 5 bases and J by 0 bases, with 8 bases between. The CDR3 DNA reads TGCAGTGCTCACAAGGGCTCCTACAATGAGCAGTTCTTC. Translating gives CSAHKGSYNEQFF.

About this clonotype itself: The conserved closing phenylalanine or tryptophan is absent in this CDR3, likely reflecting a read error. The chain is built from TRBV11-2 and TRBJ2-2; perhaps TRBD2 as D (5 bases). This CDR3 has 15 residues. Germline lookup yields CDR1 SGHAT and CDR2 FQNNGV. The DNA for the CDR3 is TGTGGCAGCAACTTAGCGACGGGTAACACCGGGGAGCTGTTTTTA. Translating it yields CGSNLATGNTGELFL.

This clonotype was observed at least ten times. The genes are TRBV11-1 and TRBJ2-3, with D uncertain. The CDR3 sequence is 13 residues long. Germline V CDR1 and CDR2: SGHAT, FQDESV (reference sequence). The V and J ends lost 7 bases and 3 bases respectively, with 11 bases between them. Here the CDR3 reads CASIFIGTDTQYF. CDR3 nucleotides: TGTGCCAGCATCTTTATTGGTACAGATACGCAGTATTTT. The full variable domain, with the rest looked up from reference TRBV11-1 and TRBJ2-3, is EAEVAQSPRYKITEKSQAVAFWCDPISGHATLYWYRQILGQGPELLVQFQDESVVDDSQLPKDRFSAERLKGVDSTLKIQPAELGDSAMYLCASIFIGTDTQYFGPGTRLTVL.

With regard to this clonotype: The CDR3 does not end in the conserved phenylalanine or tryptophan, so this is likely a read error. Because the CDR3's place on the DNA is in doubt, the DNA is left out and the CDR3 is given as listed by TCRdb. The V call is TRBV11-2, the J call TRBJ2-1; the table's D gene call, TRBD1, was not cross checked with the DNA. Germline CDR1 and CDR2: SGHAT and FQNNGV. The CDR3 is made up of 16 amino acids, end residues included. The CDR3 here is CASSSGTGGFFNEQLL.

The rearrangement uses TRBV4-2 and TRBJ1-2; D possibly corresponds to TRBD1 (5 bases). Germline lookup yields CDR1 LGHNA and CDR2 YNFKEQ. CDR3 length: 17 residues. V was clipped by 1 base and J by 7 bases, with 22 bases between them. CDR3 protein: CASSQAHETAVGCGYTF. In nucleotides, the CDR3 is TGTGCCAGCAGCCAAGCTCACGAGACAGCGGTTGGCTGTGGCTACACCTTC.

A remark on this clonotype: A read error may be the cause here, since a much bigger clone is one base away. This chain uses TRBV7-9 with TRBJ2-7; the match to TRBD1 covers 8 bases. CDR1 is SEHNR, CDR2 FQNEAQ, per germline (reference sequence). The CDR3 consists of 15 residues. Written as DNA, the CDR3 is TGTGTCAGCAGCGCATCGGACAGGGACTCCTACGAGCAGTACTTC. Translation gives CVSSASDRDSYEQYF.

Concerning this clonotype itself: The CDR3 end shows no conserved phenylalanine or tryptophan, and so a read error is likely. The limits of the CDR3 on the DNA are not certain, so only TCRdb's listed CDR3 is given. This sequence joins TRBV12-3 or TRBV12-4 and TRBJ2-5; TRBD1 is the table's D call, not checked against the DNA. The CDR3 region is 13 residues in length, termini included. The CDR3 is CASSLSGVETQCL.

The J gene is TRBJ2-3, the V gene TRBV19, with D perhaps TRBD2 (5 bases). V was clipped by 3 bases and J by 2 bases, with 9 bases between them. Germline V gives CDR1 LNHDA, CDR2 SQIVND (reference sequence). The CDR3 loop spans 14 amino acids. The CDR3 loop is CASSIIGNTDTQYF. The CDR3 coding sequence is TGTGCCAGTAGTATTATCGGGAACACAGATACGCAGTATTTT.

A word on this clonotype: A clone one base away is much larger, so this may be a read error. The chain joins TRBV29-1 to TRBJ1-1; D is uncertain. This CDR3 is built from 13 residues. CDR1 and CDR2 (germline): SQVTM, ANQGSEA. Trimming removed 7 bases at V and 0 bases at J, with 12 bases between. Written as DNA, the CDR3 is TGCAGCGCCGGGTACTGGCTGAACACTGAAGCTTTCTTT. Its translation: CSAGYWLNTEAFF.

In DNA form, the CDR3 reads TGTGCCAGCAGCCGACAGGGGGCTGGAAACATCACATATTTT. Translated, it gives CASSRQGAGNITYF. The chain uses TRBV12-3 or TRBV12-4 and TRBJ1-3; 10 positions agree with TRBD1. V lost 6 bases to trimming and J lost 15 bases; unmatched junction nucleotides: 14. The CDR3 spans 14 residues.

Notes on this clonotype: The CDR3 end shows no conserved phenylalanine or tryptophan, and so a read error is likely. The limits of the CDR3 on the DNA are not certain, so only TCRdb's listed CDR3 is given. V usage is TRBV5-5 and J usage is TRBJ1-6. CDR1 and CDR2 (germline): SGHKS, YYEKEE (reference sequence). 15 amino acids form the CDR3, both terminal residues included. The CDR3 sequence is CASSLGALYNSPLHI.

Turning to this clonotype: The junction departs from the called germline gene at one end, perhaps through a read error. The CDR3 here is CASSLSWSNEQFF. The CDR3 coding sequence is TGTGCCAGCAGCTTAAGTTGGAGCAATGAGCAGTTCTTT. The V gene is TRBV7-9, the J gene TRBJ2-1; D unresolved. Germline V gives CDR1 SEHNR, CDR2 FQNEAQ (reference sequence). The CDR3 covers 13 residues.

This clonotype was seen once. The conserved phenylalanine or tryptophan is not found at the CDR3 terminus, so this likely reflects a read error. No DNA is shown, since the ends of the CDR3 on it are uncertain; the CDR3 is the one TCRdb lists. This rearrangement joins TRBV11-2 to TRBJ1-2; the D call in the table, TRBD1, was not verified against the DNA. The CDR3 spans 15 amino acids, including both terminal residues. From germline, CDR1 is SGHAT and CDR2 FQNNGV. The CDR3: CASSLLRQLNYGYNL.

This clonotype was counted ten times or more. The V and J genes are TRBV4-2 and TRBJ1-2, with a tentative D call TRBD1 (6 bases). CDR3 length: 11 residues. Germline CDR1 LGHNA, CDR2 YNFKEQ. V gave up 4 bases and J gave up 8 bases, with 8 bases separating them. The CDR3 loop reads CASSRTEGYTF. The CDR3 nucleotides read TGTGCCAGCAGCCGGACAGAGGGCTACACCTTC.

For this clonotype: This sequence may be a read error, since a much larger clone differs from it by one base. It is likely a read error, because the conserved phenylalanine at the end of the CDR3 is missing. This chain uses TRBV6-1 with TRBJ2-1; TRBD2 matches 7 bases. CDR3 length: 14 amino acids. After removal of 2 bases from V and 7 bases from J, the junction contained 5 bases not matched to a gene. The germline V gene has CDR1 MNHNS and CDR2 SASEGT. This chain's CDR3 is CASSELAAMNEQFS. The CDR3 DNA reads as TGTGCCAGCAGTGAACTAGCGGCTATGAATGAGCAGTTCTCC.